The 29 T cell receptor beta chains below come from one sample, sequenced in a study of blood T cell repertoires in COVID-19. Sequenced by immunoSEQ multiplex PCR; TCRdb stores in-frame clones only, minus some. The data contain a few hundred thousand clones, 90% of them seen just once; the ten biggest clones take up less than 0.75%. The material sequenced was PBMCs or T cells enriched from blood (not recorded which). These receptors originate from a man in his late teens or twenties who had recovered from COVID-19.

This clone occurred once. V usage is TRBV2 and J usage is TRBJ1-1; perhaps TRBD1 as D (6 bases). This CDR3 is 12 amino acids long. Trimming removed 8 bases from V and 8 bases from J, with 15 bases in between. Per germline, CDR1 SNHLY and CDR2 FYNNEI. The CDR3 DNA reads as TGTGCCAGCGGTAGCTTCGGGACAGAAGCTTTCTTT. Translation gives CASGSFGTEAFF.

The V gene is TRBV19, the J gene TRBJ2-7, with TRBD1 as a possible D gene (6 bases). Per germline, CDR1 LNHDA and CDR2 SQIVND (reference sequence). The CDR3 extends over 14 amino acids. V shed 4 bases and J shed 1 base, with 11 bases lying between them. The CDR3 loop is CASSTQGISYEQYF. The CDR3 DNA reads TGTGCCAGTAGTACACAGGGTATATCCTACGAGCAGTACTTC.

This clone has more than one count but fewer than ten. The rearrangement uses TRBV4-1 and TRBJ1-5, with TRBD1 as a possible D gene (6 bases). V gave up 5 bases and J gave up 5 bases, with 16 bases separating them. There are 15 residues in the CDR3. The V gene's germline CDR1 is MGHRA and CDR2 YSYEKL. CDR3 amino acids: CASSSGPQGYQPQHF. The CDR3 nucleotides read TGCGCCAGCAGCTCCGGCCCACAGGGCTATCAGCCCCAGCATTTT.

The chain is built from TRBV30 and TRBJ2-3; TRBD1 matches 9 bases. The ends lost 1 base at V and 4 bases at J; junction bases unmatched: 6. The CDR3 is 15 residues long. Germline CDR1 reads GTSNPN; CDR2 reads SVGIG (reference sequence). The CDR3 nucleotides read TGTGCCTGGAGTGAGACAGGGGGTCTGGCAGATACGCAGTATTTT. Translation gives CAWSETGGLADTQYF.

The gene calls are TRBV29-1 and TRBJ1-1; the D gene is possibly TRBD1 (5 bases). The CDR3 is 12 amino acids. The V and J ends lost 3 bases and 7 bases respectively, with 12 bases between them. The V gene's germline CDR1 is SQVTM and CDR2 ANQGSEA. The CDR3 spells CSVDAGKDEAFF. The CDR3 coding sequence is TGCAGCGTTGACGCAGGGAAGGATGAAGCTTTCTTT. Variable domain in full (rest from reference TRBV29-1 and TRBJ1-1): SAVISQKPSRDICQRGTSLTIQCQVDSQVTMMFWYRQQPGQSLTLIATANQGSEATYESGFVIDKFPISRPNLTFSTLTVSNMSPEDSSIYLCSVDAGKDEAFFGQGTRLTVV.

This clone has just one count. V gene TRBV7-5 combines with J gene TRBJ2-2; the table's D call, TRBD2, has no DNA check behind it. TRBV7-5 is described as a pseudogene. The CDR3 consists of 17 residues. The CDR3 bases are TGTGTCAGAAGCCACGGACTAGCGGGATGTATCACCGGGGAGCTGTTTTTT. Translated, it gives CVRSHGLAGCITGELFF.

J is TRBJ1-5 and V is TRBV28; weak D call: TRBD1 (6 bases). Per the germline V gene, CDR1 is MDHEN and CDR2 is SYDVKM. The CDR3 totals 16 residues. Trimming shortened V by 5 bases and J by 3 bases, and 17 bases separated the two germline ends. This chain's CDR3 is CASSRALDRINQPQHF. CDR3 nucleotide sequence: TGTGCCAGCAGTCGGGCCCTCGACAGGATCAATCAGCCCCAGCATTTT. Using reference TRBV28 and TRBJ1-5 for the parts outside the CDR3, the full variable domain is DVKVTQSSRYLVKRTGEKVFLECVQDMDHENMFWYRQDPGLGLRLIYFSYDVKMKEKGDIPEGYSVSREKKERFSLILESASTNQTSMYLCASSRALDRINQPQHFGDGTRLSIL.

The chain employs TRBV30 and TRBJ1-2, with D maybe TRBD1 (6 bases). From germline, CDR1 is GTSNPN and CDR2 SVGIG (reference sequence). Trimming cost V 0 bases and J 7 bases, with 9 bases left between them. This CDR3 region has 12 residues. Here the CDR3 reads CAWSVQGTGYTF. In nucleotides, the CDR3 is TGTGCCTGGAGTGTACAGGGCACTGGCTACACCTTC.

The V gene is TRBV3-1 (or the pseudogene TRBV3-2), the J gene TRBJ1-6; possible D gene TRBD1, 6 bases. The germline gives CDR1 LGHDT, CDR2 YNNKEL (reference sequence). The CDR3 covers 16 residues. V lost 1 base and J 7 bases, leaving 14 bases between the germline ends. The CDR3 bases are TGTGCCAGCAGCCAAGGGGACACTAGGGTCAATTCACCCCTCCACTTT. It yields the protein CASSQGDTRVNSPLHF.

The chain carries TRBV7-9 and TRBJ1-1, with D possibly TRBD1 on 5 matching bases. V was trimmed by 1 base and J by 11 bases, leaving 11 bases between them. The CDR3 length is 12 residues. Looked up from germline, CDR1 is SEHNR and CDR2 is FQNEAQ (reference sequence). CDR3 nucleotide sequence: TGTGCCAGCAGCTTAGAGTCAGGGATGGCTTTCTTT. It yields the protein CASSLESGMAFF.

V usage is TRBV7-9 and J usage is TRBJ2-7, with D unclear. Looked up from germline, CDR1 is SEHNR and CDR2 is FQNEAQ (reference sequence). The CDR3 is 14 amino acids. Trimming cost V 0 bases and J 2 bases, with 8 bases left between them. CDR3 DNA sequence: TGTGCCAGCAGCTTAGCTGGTGGCCCCTACGAGCAGTACTTC. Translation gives CASSLAGGPYEQYF.

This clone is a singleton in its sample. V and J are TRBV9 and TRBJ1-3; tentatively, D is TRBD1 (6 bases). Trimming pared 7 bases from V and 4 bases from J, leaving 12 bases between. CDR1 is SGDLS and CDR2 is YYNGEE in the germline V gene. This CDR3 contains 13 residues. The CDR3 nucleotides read TGTGCCAGCGGCGGGACATTAGGAAACACCATATATTTT. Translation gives CASGGTLGNTIYF. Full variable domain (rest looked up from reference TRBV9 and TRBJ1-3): DSGVTQTPKHLITATGQRVTLRCSPRSGDLSVYWYQQSLDQGLQFLIQYYNGEERAKGNILERFSAQQFPDLHSELNLSSLELGDSALYFCASGGTLGNTIYFGEGSWLTVV.

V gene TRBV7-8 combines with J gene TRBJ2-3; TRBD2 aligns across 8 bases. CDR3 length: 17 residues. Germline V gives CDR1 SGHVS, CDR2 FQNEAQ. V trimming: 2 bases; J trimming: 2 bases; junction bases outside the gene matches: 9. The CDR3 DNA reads TGTGCCAGCAGCTTAACTGGCGGGGGGTCGTTCACAGATACGCAGTATTTT. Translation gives CASSLTGGGSFTDTQYF.

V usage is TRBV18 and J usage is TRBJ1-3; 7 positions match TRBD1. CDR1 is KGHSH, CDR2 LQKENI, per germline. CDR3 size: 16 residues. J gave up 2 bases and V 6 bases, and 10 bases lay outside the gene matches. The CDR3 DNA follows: TGTGCCAGCTCCCAGGAGACAGGGCTAACTGGAAACACCATATATTTT. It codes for CASSQETGLTGNTIYF. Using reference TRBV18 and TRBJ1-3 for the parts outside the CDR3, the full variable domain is NAGVMQNPRHLVRRRGQEARLRCSPMKGHSHVYWYRQLPEEGLKFMVYLQKENIIDESGMPKERFSAEFPKEGPSILRIQQVVRGDSAAYFCASSQETGLTGNTIYFGEGSWLTVV.

The DNA of the CDR3 is TGTGCCAGCAGACCAGCGGACCCGCCCTACAATGAGCAGTTCTTC. It codes for CASRPADPPYNEQFF. The chain joins TRBV11-2 to TRBJ2-1, with D tentatively TRBD2 (5 bases). CDR1 SGHAT and CDR2 FQNNGV come from the germline V gene. The V gene lost 6 bases and the J gene lost 2 bases, with 14 bases spanning the gap. The CDR3 totals 15 residues.

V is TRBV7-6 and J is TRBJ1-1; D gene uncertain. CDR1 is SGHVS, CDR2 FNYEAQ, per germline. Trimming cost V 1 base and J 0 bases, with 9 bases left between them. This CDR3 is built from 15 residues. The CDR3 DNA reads TGTGCCAGCAGCTTAGGGGCAGAACTGAACACTGAAGCTTTCTTT. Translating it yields CASSLGAELNTEAFF.

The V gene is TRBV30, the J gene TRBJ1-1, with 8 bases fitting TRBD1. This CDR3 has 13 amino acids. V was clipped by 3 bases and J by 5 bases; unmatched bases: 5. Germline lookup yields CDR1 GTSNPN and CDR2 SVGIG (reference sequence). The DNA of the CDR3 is TGTGCCTGGAGGGCACAGGGGGAGACTGAAGCTTTCTTT. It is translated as CAWRAQGETEAFF.

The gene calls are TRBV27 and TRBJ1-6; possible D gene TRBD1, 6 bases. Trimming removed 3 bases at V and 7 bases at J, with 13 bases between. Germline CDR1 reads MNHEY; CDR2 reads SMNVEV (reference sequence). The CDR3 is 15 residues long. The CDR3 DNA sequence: TGTGCCAGCAGTTTGGGGGGGCCACGAAATTCACCCCTCCACTTT. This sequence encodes CASSLGGPRNSPLHF.

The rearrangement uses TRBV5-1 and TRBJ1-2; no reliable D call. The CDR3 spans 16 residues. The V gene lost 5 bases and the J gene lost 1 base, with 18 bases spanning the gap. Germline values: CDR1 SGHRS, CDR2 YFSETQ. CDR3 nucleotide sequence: TGCGCCAGCAGATCTACCTTCGACTCCATTAACTATGGCTACACCTTC. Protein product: CASRSTFDSINYGYTF.

DNA of the CDR3: TGCGCCAGCAGCCAAGTAGTATTCACCGGGGAGCTGTTTTTT. Amino acids: CASSQVVFTGELFF. V and J are TRBV4-1 and TRBJ2-2; no reliable D call. Germline V gene sequence: CDR1 MGHRA, CDR2 YSYEKL. V lost 1 base and J lost 4, with 7 bases in between. CDR3 length equals 14 residues.

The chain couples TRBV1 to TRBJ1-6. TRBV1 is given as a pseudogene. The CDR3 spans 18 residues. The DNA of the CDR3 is TGCACCAGCAGCCAAGATCTCTGGAGGGGAACCTATAATTCACCCCTCCACTTT. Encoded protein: CTSSQDLWRGTYNSPLHF.

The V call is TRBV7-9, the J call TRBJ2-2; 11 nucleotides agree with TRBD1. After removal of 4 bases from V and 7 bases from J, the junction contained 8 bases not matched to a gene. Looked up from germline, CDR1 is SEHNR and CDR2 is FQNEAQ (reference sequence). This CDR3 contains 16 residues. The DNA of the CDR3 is TGTGCCAGCAGCTCCGGGACAGGGGGGCGAGACGGGGAGCTGTTTTTT. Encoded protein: CASSSGTGGRDGELFF.

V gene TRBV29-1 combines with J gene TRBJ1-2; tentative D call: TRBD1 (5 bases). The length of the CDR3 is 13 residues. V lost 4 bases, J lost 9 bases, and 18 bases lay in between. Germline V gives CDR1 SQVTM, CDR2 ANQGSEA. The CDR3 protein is CSVGGGTDGSYTF. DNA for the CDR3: TGCAGCGTTGGCGGAGGGACCGACGGTAGCTACACCTTC. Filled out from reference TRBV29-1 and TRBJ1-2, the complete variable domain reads SAVISQKPSRDICQRGTSLTIQCQVDSQVTMMFWYRQQPGQSLTLIATANQGSEATYESGFVIDKFPISRPNLTFSTLTVSNMSPEDSSIYLCSVGGGTDGSYTFGSGTRLTVV.

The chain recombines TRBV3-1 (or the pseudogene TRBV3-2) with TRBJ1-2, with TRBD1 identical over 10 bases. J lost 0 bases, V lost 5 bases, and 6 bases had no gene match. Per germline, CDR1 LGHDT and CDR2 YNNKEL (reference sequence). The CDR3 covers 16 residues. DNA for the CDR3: TGTGCCAGCAGCATCGGGACAGGGGATCCTAACTATGGCTACACCTTC. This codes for CASSIGTGDPNYGYTF.

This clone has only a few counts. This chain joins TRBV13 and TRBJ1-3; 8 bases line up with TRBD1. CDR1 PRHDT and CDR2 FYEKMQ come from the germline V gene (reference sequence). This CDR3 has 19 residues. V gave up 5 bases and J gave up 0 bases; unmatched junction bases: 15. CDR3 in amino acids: CASSPPNSRGLSSGNTIYF. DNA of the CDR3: TGTGCCAGCAGCCCACCAAACTCCAGGGGGCTAAGCTCTGGAAACACCATATATTTT.

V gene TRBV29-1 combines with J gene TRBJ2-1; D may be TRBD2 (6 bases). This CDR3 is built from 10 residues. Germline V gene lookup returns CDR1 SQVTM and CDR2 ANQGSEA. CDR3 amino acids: CSSRDYEQFF. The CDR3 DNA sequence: TGCAGTTCCAGGGACTATGAGCAGTTCTTC.

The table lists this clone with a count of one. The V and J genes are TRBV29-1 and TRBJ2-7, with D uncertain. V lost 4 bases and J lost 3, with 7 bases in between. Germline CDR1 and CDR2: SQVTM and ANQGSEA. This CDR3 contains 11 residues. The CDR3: CSVVFLYEQYF. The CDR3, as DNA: TGCAGCGTTGTGTTCCTCTACGAGCAGTACTTC.

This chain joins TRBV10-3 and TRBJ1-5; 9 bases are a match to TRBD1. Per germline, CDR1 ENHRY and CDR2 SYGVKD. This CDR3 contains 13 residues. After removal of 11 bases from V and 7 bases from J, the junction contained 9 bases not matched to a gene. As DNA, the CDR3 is TGTGCCGCAGCGGACAGGGGAGAGCAGCCCCAGCATTTT. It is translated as CAAADRGEQPQHF.

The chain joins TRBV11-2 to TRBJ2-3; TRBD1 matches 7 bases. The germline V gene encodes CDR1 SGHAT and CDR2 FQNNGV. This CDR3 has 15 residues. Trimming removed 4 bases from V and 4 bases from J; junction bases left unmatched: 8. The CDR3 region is CASSSRQGAADTQYF. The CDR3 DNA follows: TGTGCCAGCAGCTCCAGACAGGGTGCGGCAGATACGCAGTATTTT.